This entry concerns a single TCR beta chain. Repertoires were generated with immunoSEQ multiplex PCR, while TCRdb's copy carries only in-frame clones and drops some. Among 150,000 to 180,000 clones listed, 70% to 85% were seen once. The data derive from a study of blood T cell repertoires in COVID-19. Study in general: Both acute and convalescent COVID-19 samples were obtained from the United States, Italy and Spain. Nucleic acid was either cDNA or gDNA, and it came from T cells, B-cell-depleted T cells, or PBMCs.

This CDR3 contains 15 residues. Germline CDR1 is SGHRS and CDR2 is YFSETQ. Trimming left V 0 bases short and J 0 bases short, with 10 bases between. Sequenced: peripheral blood. The source of this sequence is a man in his fifties or sixties with COVID-19, enrolled during active disease. The chain couples TRBV5-1 to TRBJ2-7; D possibly corresponds to TRBD2 (6 bases). Here the CDR3 DNA reads TGCGCCAGCAGCTTGGGAGCGGGTAGCTCCTACGAGCAGTACTTC. Translating gives CASSLGAGSSYEQYF.